The rows below give T cell receptor beta chains drawn from one sample of a study of cytomegalovirus exposure and HLA in healthy donors. Repertoires were generated with immunoSEQ multiplex PCR, while TCRdb's copy carries only in-frame clones and drops some. Of 150,000 to 200,000 clones in the sample, approximately 85% are singletons; the top ten hold over 1.1%. The sequenced material came from PBMCs. The receptors originated from a young woman in good health and CMV-seronegative. CDR3s include the opening cysteine and the closing phenylalanine or tryptophan. D genes are given only for firm matches. Part of the rows lack a size; the others show once, few, many or a class for expanded clones.

TRBJ1-5 TRBV19 - 18 - CASSIGLAGFDSNQPQHF TGTGCCAGTAGTATTGGGCTAGCCGGATTCGATAGCAATCAGCCCCAGCATTTT
TRBJ2-7 TRBV7-3 - 13 TRBD2 CASSLPGLAEQYF TGTGCCAGCAGCTTACCGGGACTAGCGGAGCAGTACTTC
TRBJ2-3 TRBV2 - 14 - CARQDGIKMDTQYF TGTGCCAGACAGGACGGAATCAAAATGGATACGCAGTATTTT
TRBJ1-6 TRBV19 few 16 - CASSSTGITYNSPLHF TGTGCCAGTAGTAGTACAGGGATTACCTATAATTCACCCCTCCACTTT
TRBJ2-5 TRBV19 - 18 TRBD2 CASSIRPPPGGGRKTQYF TGTGCCAGTAGTATTAGGCCCCCCCCGGGCGGGGGTAGGAAGACCCAGTACTTC
TRBJ2-7 TRBV5-5 - 16 TRBD2 CASSLGLAGVSYEQYF TGTGCCAGCAGCTTGGGACTAGCGGGAGTGTCCTACGAGCAGTACTTC
TRBJ1-5 TRBV5-8 - 15 - CASSLAGIGGSAQHF TGTGCCAGCAGCTTGGCCGGGATCGGGGGATCAGCCCAGCATTTT
TRBJ2-5 TRBV6-1 - 16 TRBD2 CASSEYLAGGRWTQYF TGTGCCAGCAGTGAATACCTAGCGGGGGGGCGGTGGACCCAGTACTTC
TRBJ1-5 TRBV10-2 - 13 TRBD1 CASSRRGEQPQHF TGCGCCAGCAGCCGCAGGGGGGAGCAGCCCCAGCATTTT
TRBJ2-4 TRBV7-8 - 16 TRBD1 CASSLGQSRNGNIQYF TGTGCCAGCAGCTTGGGACAGTCCAGGAATGGGAACATTCAGTACTTC
TRBJ2-7 TRBV5-1 - 12 - CASSFPSSEQYF TGCGCCAGCAGCTTCCCTAGTAGCGAGCAGTACTTC
TRBJ2-5 TRBV2 - 12 - CARGALEETQYF TGTGCCCGGGGGGCTTTGGAAGAGACCCAGTACTTC
TRBJ1-5 TRBV19 - 16 - CASSISQIPGVSPQHF TGTGCCAGTAGTATATCGCAGATCCCCGGGGTTTCGCCCCAGCATTTT
TRBJ2-7 TRBV2 - 14 TRBD2 CASRETSANYEQYF TGTGCCAGCAGGGAGACTAGCGCTAACTACGAGCAGTACTTC
TRBJ2-2 TRBV5-1 - 16 TRBD1 CASSLSDRVSGGELFF TGCGCCAGCAGTTTATCCGACAGGGTCTCGGGCGGGGAGCTGTTTTTT
TRBJ1-6 TRBV30 - 14 - CAWSVGGDNSPLHF TGTGCCTGGAGTGTAGGGGGAGATAATTCACCCCTCCACTTT
TRBJ2-7 TRBV27 - 14 TRBD1 CASSRRDREDEQYF TGTGCCAGCAGTCGCCGGGACAGGGAGGACGAGCAGTACTTC
TRBJ2-3 TRBV6-4 few 15 TRBD2 CASSDSAGGADTQYF TGTGCCAGCAGTGACTCTGCGGGAGGAGCAGATACGCAGTATTTT
TRBJ1-2 TRBV4-1 - 14 TRBD1 CASSQRDRRYGYTF TGCGCCAGCAGCCAACGGGACAGAAGATATGGCTACACCTTC
TRBJ2-1 TRBV29-1 - 14 - CSLNGPTDIDEQFF TGCAGCCTTAACGGTCCCACGGACATCGATGAGCAGTTCTTC
TRBJ1-1 TRBV5-1 - 15 - CASSLLSTARAEAFF TGCGCCAGCAGCTTGCTTAGCACGGCCCGGGCTGAAGCTTTCTTT
TRBJ2-5 TRBV5-4 - 15 TRBD1 CASSLVQGKQETQYF TGTGCCAGCAGCTTGGTACAGGGGAAACAAGAGACCCAGTACTTC
TRBJ2-1 TRBV6-4 - 15 - CASSGGSLDHNEQFF TGTGCCAGCAGTGGCGGGTCCCTTGACCACAATGAGCAGTTCTTC
TRBJ1-4 TRBV21-1 - 15 - CASSGTGATNEKLFF TGTGCCAGCAGCGGGACAGGGGCAACTAATGAAAAACTGTTTTTT
TRBJ1-5 TRBV28 - 16 - CASSFPPLYSNQPQHF TGTGCCAGCAGTTTCCCCCCTTTGTATAGTAATCAGCCCCAGCATTTT
TRBJ1-1 TRBV6-5 - 14 - CASGSGVYNTEAFF TGTGCCAGCGGGAGTGGGGTTTATAACACTGAAGCTTTCTTT
TRBJ1-1 TRBV4-1 - 15 - CASSQADRMNTEAFF TGCGCCAGCAGCCAGGCAGACAGGATGAACACTGAAGCTTTCTTT
TRBJ1-2 TRBV5-4 - 15 TRBD1 CASRDGQGRTYGYTF TGTGCCAGCAGGGACGGACAGGGGCGGACCTATGGCTACACCTTC
TRBJ1-2 TRBV5-4 once 12 - CASSPGGWGYTF TGTGCCAGCAGCCCCGGGGGGTGGGGCTACACCTTC
TRBJ2-7 TRBV6-6 - 16 - CASSYGVLAGSAEQYF TGTGCCAGCAGTTACGGCGTTCTAGCAGGCTCGGCCGAGCAGTACTTC
TRBJ2-1 TRBV19 - 15 TRBD2 CASSTRTSGRLELFF TGTGCCAGTAGTACTAGGACTAGCGGGAGATTGGAACTGTTCTTC
TRBJ2-7 TRBV7-2 - 14 TRBD1 CASSLATGGREQYF TGTGCCAGCAGCTTAGCGACAGGGGGGAGGGAGCAGTACTTC